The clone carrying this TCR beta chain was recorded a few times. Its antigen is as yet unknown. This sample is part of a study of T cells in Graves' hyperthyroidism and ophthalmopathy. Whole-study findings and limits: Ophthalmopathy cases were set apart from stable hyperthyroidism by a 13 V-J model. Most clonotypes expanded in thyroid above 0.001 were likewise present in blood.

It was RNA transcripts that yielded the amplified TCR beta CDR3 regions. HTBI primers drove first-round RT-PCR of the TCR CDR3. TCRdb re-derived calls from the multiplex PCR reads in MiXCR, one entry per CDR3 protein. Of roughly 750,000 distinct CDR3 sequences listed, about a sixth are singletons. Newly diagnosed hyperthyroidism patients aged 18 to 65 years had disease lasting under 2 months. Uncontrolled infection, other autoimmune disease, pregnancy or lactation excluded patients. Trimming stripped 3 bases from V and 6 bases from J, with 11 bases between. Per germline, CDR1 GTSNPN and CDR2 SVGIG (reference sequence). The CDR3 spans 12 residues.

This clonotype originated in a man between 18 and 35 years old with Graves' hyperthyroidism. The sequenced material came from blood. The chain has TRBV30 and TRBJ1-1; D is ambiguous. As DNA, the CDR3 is TGTGCCTGGAGCTTAGGGCAGGCTGAAGCTTTCTTT. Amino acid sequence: CAWSLGQAEAFF.